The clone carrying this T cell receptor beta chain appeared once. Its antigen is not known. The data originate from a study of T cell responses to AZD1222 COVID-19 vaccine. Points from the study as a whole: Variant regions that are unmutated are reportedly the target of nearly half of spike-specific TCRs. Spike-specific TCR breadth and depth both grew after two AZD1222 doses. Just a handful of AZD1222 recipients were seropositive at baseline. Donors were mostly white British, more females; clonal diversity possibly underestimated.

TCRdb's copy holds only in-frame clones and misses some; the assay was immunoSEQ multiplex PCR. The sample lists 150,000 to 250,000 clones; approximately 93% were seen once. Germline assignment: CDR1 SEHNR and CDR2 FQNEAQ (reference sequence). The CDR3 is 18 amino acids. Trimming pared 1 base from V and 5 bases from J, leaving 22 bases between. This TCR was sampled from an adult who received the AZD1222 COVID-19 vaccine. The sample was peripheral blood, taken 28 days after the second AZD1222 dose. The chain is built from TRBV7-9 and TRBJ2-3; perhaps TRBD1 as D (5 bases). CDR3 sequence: CASSLVVGSGSQGDTQYF. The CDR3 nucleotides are TGTGCCAGCAGCTTAGTGGTTGGTTCTGGGTCCCAGGGAGATACGCAGTATTTT.